This T cell receptor (beta chain) derives from a study of control samples from healthy donors and cancer patients. Only in-frame clones appear in the TCRdb table, and some are missing; sequencing was by immunoSEQ multiplex PCR. The sample yields roughly 130,000 clones, about 88% seen once. Germline CDR1 and CDR2: SNHLY and FYNNEI. V dropped 8 bases and J dropped 6; count of bases not matched to a gene: 4. CDR3 length equals 13 residues. The sample comprised blood. The chain joins TRBV2 to TRBJ1-2, with 12 nucleotides matching TRBD1. The clonotype comes from a man aged 50 to 60 in good health. Here the CDR3 reads CASQGQGANGYTF. The CDR3 DNA sequence: TGTGCCAGCCAGGGACAGGGGGCGAATGGCTACACCTTC.